This T cell receptor (beta chain) derives from a study of shared clonotypes between healthy human individuals. TCRdb keeps only in-frame clones here, not all; method: immunoSEQ multiplex PCR. Of roughly 660,000 clones in the sample, around 90% are singletons; the top ten hold roughly 36%. Study-wide points: Only a few donors were included, so the genetic and exposure-history diversity represented was limited.

Trimming took off 6 bases at V and 0 bases at J, with 15 bases between the two ends. The CDR3 is 16 amino acids. The germline CDR1 and CDR2 sequences are MNHEY and SMNVEV (reference sequence). All donors qualified as healthy HIV-negative adults and had experienced no recent acute infections or vaccinations. A remark on this clone: Its specificity is not known.

This sequence joins TRBV27 and TRBJ1-5; D not certain. This clonotype was sampled from a man younger than 30 in good health. Some clones in this sample may be carry-over from other donors' samples. Sequenced: memory CD8+ T cells from PBMCs. Subset defined: CD45RO+ cells pooled with CCR7-negative TemRA cells. The CDR3 DNA sequence: TGTGCCAGCAGACCATTTGGAGACTATAGCAATCAGCCCCAGCATTTT. This codes for CASRPFGDYSNQPQHF.